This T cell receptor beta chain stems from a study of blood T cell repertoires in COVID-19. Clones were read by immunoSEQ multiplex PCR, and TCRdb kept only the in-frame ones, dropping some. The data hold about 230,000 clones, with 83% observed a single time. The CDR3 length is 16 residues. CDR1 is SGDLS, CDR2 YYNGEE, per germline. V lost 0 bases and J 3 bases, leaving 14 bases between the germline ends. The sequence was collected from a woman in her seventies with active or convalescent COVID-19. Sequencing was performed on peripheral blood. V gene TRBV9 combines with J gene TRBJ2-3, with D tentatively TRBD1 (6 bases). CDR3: CASSVALGQRTDTQYF. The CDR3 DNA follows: TGTGCCAGCAGCGTAGCTCTGGGACAAAGGACAGATACGCAGTATTTT.